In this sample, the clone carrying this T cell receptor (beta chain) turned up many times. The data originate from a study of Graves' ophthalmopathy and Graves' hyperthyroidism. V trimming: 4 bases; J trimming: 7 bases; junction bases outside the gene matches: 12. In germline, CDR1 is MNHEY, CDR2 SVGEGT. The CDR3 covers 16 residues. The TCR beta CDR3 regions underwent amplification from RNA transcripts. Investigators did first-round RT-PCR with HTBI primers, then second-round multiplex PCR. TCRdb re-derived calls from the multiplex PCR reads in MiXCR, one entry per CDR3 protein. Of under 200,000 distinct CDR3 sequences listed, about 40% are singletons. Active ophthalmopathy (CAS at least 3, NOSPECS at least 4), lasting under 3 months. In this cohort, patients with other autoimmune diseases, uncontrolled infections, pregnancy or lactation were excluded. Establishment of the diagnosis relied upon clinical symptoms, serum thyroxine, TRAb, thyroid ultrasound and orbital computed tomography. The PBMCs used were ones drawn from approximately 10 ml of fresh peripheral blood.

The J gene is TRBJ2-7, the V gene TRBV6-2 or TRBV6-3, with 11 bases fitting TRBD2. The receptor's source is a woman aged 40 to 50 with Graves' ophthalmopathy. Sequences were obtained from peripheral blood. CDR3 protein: CASSSGLAEWLEEQYF. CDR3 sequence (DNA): TGTGCCAGCAGTTCGGGACTAGCGGAGTGGCTCGAGGAGCAGTACTTC.